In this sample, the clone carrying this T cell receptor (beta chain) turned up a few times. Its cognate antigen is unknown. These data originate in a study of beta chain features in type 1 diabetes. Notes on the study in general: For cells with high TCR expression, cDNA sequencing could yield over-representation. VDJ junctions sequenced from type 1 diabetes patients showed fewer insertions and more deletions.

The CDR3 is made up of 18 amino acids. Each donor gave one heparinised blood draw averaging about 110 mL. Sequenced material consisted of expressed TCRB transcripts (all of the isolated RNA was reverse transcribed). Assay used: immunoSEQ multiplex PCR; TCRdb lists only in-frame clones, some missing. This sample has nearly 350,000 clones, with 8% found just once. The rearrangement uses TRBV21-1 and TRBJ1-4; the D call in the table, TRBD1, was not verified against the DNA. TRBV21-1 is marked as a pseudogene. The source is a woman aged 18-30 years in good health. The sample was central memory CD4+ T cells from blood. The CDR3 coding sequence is TGTGCCAGCAGCAAAGCTGATCCGCCTACAGGGTTTCCCGAAAAACTGTTTTTT. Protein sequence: CASSKADPPTGFPEKLFF.